This T cell receptor beta chain emerged from a study of T-cell memory formation after mild COVID-19 (dated by TCRdb to about 2021). Regarding the research as a whole: TCR sequence clusters from the two donors were largely donor specific. In two donors, T-cell clones that expanded and contracted after mild COVID-19 were followed by sequencing TCRalpha and TCRbeta repertoires longitudinally. Two young, previously healthy adult volunteers made up the cohort, one male and one female. The paper as a whole reports these results and caveats: Contracting CD4+ clones turned up mainly in the CM and EM memory subsets, whereas EMRA was where CD8+ clones were enriched. The detection of some responding clones in pre-infection memory suggests that pre-existing cross-reactive memory T cells joined the SARS-CoV-2 response. The study included only two mild cases, and larger cohorts that include severe cases with pre-infection samples were judged to be necessary. Balanced CD4/CD8 phenotypes were observed for clones contracting from day 15 to 85, whereas a bias towards CD4+ was observed for a second wave of clones expanding from day 15 to 37. SARS-CoV-2 specificity of the second-wave clones peaking on day 37 was not confirmed.

PBMCs were isolated by Ficoll-Paque density gradient centrifugation. The run used an Illumina NovaSeq 6000. Using 5'RACE with constant-segment primers, TCRalpha and TCRbeta cDNA libraries were constructed, with sample barcodes and unique molecular identifiers added in the process. RNA was extracted from every sample with Trizol reagent. Amplification of the libraries took two PCR steps, and the second step added a second sample barcode plus Illumina TruSeq adapters. The libraries were sequenced on an Illumina NovaSeq using 2 x 150 bp paired-end reads. In the paper's pipeline: The reads were demultiplexed and collapsed into UMI-guided consensus sequences using migec v1.2.7. Using mixcr v2.1.11, UMI consensuses were aligned to TRA and TRB V and J templates and then assembled into clonotypes. A clonotype was counted as expanded or contracted only if both edgeR and NoisET called the change significant, with noise models trained on biological replicates. For edgeR calls, the thresholds were a false discovery rate-adjusted p below 0.01 and a log2 fold-change of 1. As an exploratory analysis of dynamics, max-normalized trajectories of the 1000 most abundant clonotypes were examined by PCA with hierarchical clustering. Separately sequenced CD4+ and CD8+ repertoires were used to assign a CD4 or CD8 phenotype to each responding clone. TCRdb applied fastp at Q25 and MiXCR to the public reads, then kept only in-frame beta chains. Records with the same CDR3 protein are collapsed into one entry carrying the most frequent genes and DNA. The V and J calls here are based on TCRdb, not the publication. The sample profile shows a few hundred thousand distinct CDR3 sequences; approximately 27% of them were found once. The top ten clonotypes cover roughly 14% of the sample.

Spanning cysteine to phenylalanine, the CDR3 consists of 13 amino acids. Only the CDR3 part of the read is kept: 39 bases, read in frame from the first base. Deletion took 6 bases off V and 8 bases off J, with a span of 14 bases between the germline ends. About this clonotype itself: Its antigen specificity is not known. No quality values exist for individual bases; no much larger clone is one base distant.

The receptor chain draws on TRBV12-3 or TRBV12-4 and TRBJ2-1; no confident D gene assignment can be made. The receptor's source is an adult woman who had mild COVID-19 (a few samples of this study predate the infection). The sample titles of this study are shuffled in the database, so cell type and time point are left out; the donor was told from shared clones. Sample: PBMCs or a T cell subset sorted from them (not recorded which). The DNA reads as follows: TGTGCCAGCAGAACGCGGAACTCTGATGAGCAGTTCTTC. Its protein product is CASRTRNSDEQFF.